These 31 T cell receptor beta chains share one sample of origin, sequenced in a study of cytomegalovirus exposure and HLA in healthy donors. 60 Vbeta and 13 Jbeta primers were used in PCR. TCRdb's table, derived via immunoSEQ multiplex PCR, lists solely in-frame clones and lacks some. The sample has about 210,000 clones, roughly 79% seen once; the top ten hold 1.8%. The sample consisted of PBMCs. The receptors originated from a male donor in good health and CMV-seronegative.

This chain links TRBV30 with TRBJ2-5; the D gene is possibly TRBD2 (5 bases). Germline V CDR1 and CDR2: GTSNPN, SVGIG (reference sequence). V shed 8 bases and J shed 7 bases, with 23 bases lying between them. CDR3 size: 14 residues. CDR3 region: CAGSLRAPGGTQYF. The CDR3 nucleotides read TGTGCCGGAAGCCTCCGGGCCCCTGGAGGGACCCAGTACTTC.

This clone was recorded a few times. The CDR3 protein is CASSQGDRAREQYF. CDR3 nucleotides: TGCGCCAGCAGCCAAGGGGACAGGGCTCGCGAGCAGTACTTC. The chain couples TRBV4-1 to TRBJ2-7; 9 bases are shared with TRBD1. Germline-derived CDR1 and CDR2 are MGHRA and YSYEKL. The CDR3 has 14 residues. Trimming took 1 base from V and 6 from J; bases not matched to a gene: 4.

The CDR3 reads CASSAGDSPGNTIYF. CDR3 sequence (DNA): TGTGCCAGCAGCGCCGGGGACAGCCCTGGAAACACCATATATTTT. The V call is TRBV9, the J call TRBJ1-3; 7 bases agree with TRBD1. The CDR3 totals 15 residues. CDR1 and CDR2 (germline): SGDLS, YYNGEE. The junction had 5 bases not matched to a gene; V was cut back by 3 bases and J by 2 bases. The complete variable domain, with remaining parts taken from reference TRBV9 and TRBJ1-3, reads DSGVTQTPKHLITATGQRVTLRCSPRSGDLSVYWYQQSLDQGLQFLIQYYNGEERAKGNILERFSAQQFPDLHSELNLSSLELGDSALYFCASSAGDSPGNTIYFGEGSWLTVV.

The chain has TRBV5-4 and TRBJ1-1; unclear D gene. Germline lookup yields CDR1 SGHNT and CDR2 YYREEE (reference sequence). CDR3 length equals 15 residues. With 1 base removed from V and 1 base from J, the gap between germline ends came to 11 bases. The CDR3 protein is CASSLIVRGNTEAFF. The CDR3 DNA follows: TGTGCCAGCAGCTTGATAGTCCGGGGGAACACTGAAGCTTTCTTT.

The chain carries TRBV28 and TRBJ1-2; D gene ambiguous. V was cut by 4 bases and J by 7 bases, with 7 bases left in between. The CDR3 is made up of 11 amino acids. The germline V gene has CDR1 MDHEN and CDR2 SYDVKM. The CDR3 is CASSSTSGYTF. DNA of the CDR3: TGTGCCAGCAGTTCAACGAGTGGCTACACCTTC.

CDR3 loop: CAWSVDRGTEAFF. The CDR3 DNA is TGTGCCTGGAGTGTAGACAGGGGGACTGAAGCTTTCTTT. This chain links TRBV30 with TRBJ1-1, with 9 bases aligning to TRBD1. Looked up from germline, CDR1 is GTSNPN and CDR2 is SVGIG (reference sequence). Losses at the gene ends were 0 bases for V and 5 bases for J; bases not matched to a gene: 1. CDR3 size: 13 residues. The full variable domain, with the rest looked up from reference TRBV30 and TRBJ1-1, is SQTIHQWPATLVQPVGSPLSLECTVEGTSNPNLYWYRQAAGRGLQLLFYSVGIGQISSEVPQNLSASRPQDRQFILSSKKLLLSDSGFYLCAWSVDRGTEAFFGQGTRLTVV.

In nucleotides, the CDR3 is TGTGCCAGCAGCGTACAGTCGAACACTGAAGCTTTCTTT. Translating it yields CASSVQSNTEAFF. The chain uses TRBV9 and TRBJ1-1; the D is unclear. From germline, CDR1 is SGDLS and CDR2 YYNGEE. V shed 1 base and J shed 1 base, with 5 bases lying between them. The CDR3 runs to 13 residues.

This chain links TRBV5-1 with TRBJ2-2, with 8 bases fitting TRBD2. Germline lookup yields CDR1 SGHRS and CDR2 YFSETQ. This CDR3 spans 15 amino acids. Trimming at V came to 2 bases and at J to 4 bases, leaving 4 bases not matched to a gene. This chain's CDR3 is CASSLRLATTGELFF. CDR3 bases: TGCGCCAGCAGCTTACGACTAGCGACCACCGGGGAGCTGTTTTTT.

The table lists this clone with a few counts. V and J are TRBV28 and TRBJ1-2; 7 bases are a match to TRBD1. Germline lookup yields CDR1 MDHEN and CDR2 SYDVKM. V dropped 3 bases and J dropped 12; count of bases not matched to a gene: 7. The CDR3 consists of 12 residues. CDR3 in amino acids: CASSLARGYHTF. DNA of the CDR3: TGTGCCAGCAGTTTGGCCAGGGGGTATCACACCTTC.

This clone was detected once. This sequence joins TRBV28 and TRBJ1-1; the match to TRBD1 covers 9 bases. V was pared by 6 bases and J by 4 bases, with 6 bases of the junction left unmatched. The CDR3 covers 14 residues. CDR1 and CDR2 from the germline V gene are MDHEN and SYDVKM. The CDR3 nucleotides read TGTGCCAGCAGCCCAACAGGGGGCGTCACTGAAGCTTTCTTT. Its translation is CASSPTGGVTEAFF.

This chain joins TRBV19 and TRBJ1-5; D is perhaps TRBD1 (6 bases). V gave up 6 bases and J gave up 3 bases, with 12 bases separating them. Germline loops: CDR1 LNHDA, CDR2 SQIVND (reference sequence). The CDR3 sequence is 14 residues long. The CDR3 protein is CASRMDSYNQPQHF. CDR3 DNA sequence: TGTGCCAGTAGAATGGACAGTTACAATCAGCCCCAGCATTTT.

This clone occurred once. This chain uses TRBV6-5 with TRBJ1-2, with D maybe TRBD1 (5 bases). Trimming shortened V by 2 bases and J by 4 bases, and 14 bases separated the two germline ends. Germline CDR1 reads MNHEY; CDR2 reads SVGAGI. The CDR3 is 15 residues long. The CDR3 loop reads CASSYREAGGYGYTF. The CDR3 DNA reads TGTGCCAGCAGTTACCGCGAAGCCGGGGGCTATGGCTACACCTTC.

The chain recombines TRBV5-6 with TRBJ2-7, with 7 bases fitting TRBD1. Germline CDR1 reads SGHDT; CDR2 reads YYEEEE. This CDR3 is 15 amino acids long. Trimming took 4 bases from V and 2 from J; bases not matched to a gene: 9. The CDR3 DNA sequence: TGTGCCAGCAGCCCGACCACCGGGACAGCCTACGAGCAGTACTTC. It encodes CASSPTTGTAYEQYF.

This clone occurred once. This chain joins TRBV7-9 and TRBJ1-2, with 11 bases that match TRBD1. This CDR3 contains 16 residues. The V gene's germline CDR1 is SEHNR and CDR2 FQNEAQ (reference sequence). Losses at the gene ends were 5 bases for V and 4 bases for J; bases not matched to a gene: 9. The chain's CDR3 is CASSPAGQGVIYGYTF. In DNA form, the CDR3 reads TGTGCCAGCAGCCCAGCGGGACAGGGGGTTATCTATGGCTACACCTTC.

This clone occurred a few times. This chain connects TRBV5-1 to TRBJ2-7; 9 bases are a match to TRBD1. The CDR3 covers 17 residues. V gave up 4 bases and J gave up 1 base; unmatched junction bases: 12. Germline loops: CDR1 SGHRS, CDR2 YFSETQ. Here the CDR3 DNA reads TGCGCCAGCAGCGCTTTTTACAGGGGGCTTGAGTCCTACGAGCAGTACTTC. It codes for CASSAFYRGLESYEQYF.

This clone has just a few counts. This chain joins TRBV5-6 and TRBJ2-1; the match to TRBD1 covers 8 bases. CDR1 is SGHDT and CDR2 is YYEEEE in the germline V gene. The CDR3 runs 15 residues. V was clipped by 4 bases and J by 7 bases; unmatched bases: 10. The DNA of the CDR3 is TGTGCCAGCAGCGCCGGACAGGGCTTCTGGAATGAGCAGTTCTTC. Residues: CASSAGQGFWNEQFF.

The chain employs TRBV27 and TRBJ2-3, with 12 bases aligning to TRBD2. Germline CDR1 reads MNHEY; CDR2 reads SMNVEV (reference sequence). The CDR3 totals 15 residues. J was trimmed by 2 bases and V by 7 bases; bases with no gene match: 4. DNA of the CDR3: TGTGCCAGCAAAAGACTAGCGGGAGCCACAGATACGCAGTATTTT. Protein sequence: CASKRLAGATDTQYF.

This chain uses TRBV9 with TRBJ2-3; D possibly corresponds to TRBD1 (6 bases). The CDR3 spans 13 residues. Trimming stripped 7 bases from V and 2 bases from J, with 11 bases between. In germline, CDR1 is SGDLS, CDR2 YYNGEE. For the CDR3, the DNA is TGTGCCAGCCTGGACAGTCTCACAGATACGCAGTATTTT. Residues: CASLDSLTDTQYF. Filled out from reference TRBV9 and TRBJ2-3, the complete variable domain reads DSGVTQTPKHLITATGQRVTLRCSPRSGDLSVYWYQQSLDQGLQFLIQYYNGEERAKGNILERFSAQQFPDLHSELNLSSLELGDSALYFCASLDSLTDTQYFGPGTRLTVL.

The CDR3 DNA is TGTGCCTGGAGTCCCCCAGGGAGGAGCTCACCCCTCCACTTT. It is translated as CAWSPPGRSSPLHF. The chain combines TRBV30 with TRBJ1-6, with D possibly matching TRBD1 (5 bases). The CDR3 contains 14 residues. V was cut by 2 bases and J by 10 bases, with 15 bases left in between. Germline V CDR1 and CDR2: GTSNPN, SVGIG (reference sequence).

The chain employs TRBV10-3 and TRBJ2-1; 8 bases match TRBD1. This CDR3 region has 15 residues. Trimming removed 3 bases from V and 2 bases from J; junction bases left unmatched: 3. Germline V gene data show CDR1 as ENHRY and CDR2 as SYGVKD. This chain's CDR3 is CAISDDRGPYNEQFF. The CDR3 bases are TGTGCCATCAGTGACGACAGGGGCCCCTACAATGAGCAGTTCTTC.

The V gene is TRBV9, the J gene TRBJ2-7; 8 positions match TRBD1. Germline V gene data show CDR1 as SGDLS and CDR2 as YYNGEE. V lost 3 bases, J lost 3 bases, and 5 bases stayed unmatched. The CDR3 is made up of 14 amino acids. The chain's CDR3 is CASSAGQDFYEQYF. CDR3 sequence (DNA): TGTGCCAGCAGCGCGGGACAGGATTTCTACGAGCAGTACTTC.

The J gene is TRBJ1-1, the V gene TRBV7-9; D unclear. Trimming cost V 5 bases and J 3 bases, with 16 bases left between them. This CDR3 spans 15 amino acids. The germline CDR1 and CDR2 sequences are SEHNR and FQNEAQ (reference sequence). As DNA, the CDR3 is TGTGCCAGCAGCGAGACACAGAGGGAATACACTGAAGCTTTCTTT. Encoded protein: CASSETQREYTEAFF.

This clone occurred a few times. This rearrangement joins TRBV27 to TRBJ2-7, with a tentative D call TRBD2 (6 bases). The CDR3 spans 14 residues. Trimming pared 6 bases from V and 6 bases from J, leaving 18 bases between. Germline-derived CDR1 and CDR2 are MNHEY and SMNVEV (reference sequence). CDR3 residues: CASRLIGPGAEQYF. The CDR3 DNA is TGTGCCAGCAGGCTTATAGGCCCGGGAGCCGAGCAGTACTTC.

DNA for the CDR3: TGTGCCAGCAGCCCAGGGGAGGGTTTCTTCCACTACGAGCAGTACTTC. Its translation: CASSPGEGFFHYEQYF. The J gene is TRBJ2-7, the V gene TRBV9; possible D gene TRBD2, 7 bases. CDR3 size: 16 residues. Germline lookup yields CDR1 SGDLS and CDR2 YYNGEE. Trimming removed 4 bases from V and 3 bases from J, with 20 bases in between.

The chain combines TRBV9 with TRBJ2-7, with 7 nucleotides matching TRBD1. V shed 4 bases, J shed 6 bases, and the junction held 7 bases outside the gene matches. CDR3 length: 13 residues. The germline CDR1 and CDR2 sequences are SGDLS and YYNGEE. As DNA, the CDR3 is TGTGCCAGCAGCCTAACCACAGGGGTCGAGCAGTACTTC. It specifies CASSLTTGVEQYF. Combining the CDR3 with reference TRBV9 and TRBJ2-7 gives the whole variable domain DSGVTQTPKHLITATGQRVTLRCSPRSGDLSVYWYQQSLDQGLQFLIQYYNGEERAKGNILERFSAQQFPDLHSELNLSSLELGDSALYFCASSLTTGVEQYFGPGTRLTVT.

The genes are TRBV29-1 and TRBJ1-2, with D possibly TRBD1 on 5 matching bases. Germline CDR1 and CDR2: SQVTM and ANQGSEA. The length of the CDR3 is 12 residues. Trimming shortened V by 6 bases and J by 3 bases, and 11 bases separated the two germline ends. The CDR3 nucleotides are TGCAGCGTGCGGGACGGGTACTATGGCTACACCTTC. Translation: CSVRDGYYGYTF.

J is TRBJ2-6 and V is TRBV9, with a weak D call TRBD2 (5 bases). Germline V CDR1 and CDR2: SGDLS, YYNGEE. The CDR3 is 17 residues long. The V end lost 0 bases, the J end lost 7 bases, and 17 bases lay between the germline ends. The CDR3 loop reads CASSVEIGSGAANVLTF. CDR3 sequence (DNA): TGTGCCAGCAGCGTAGAGATAGGGAGTGGAGCTGCCAACGTCCTGACTTTC.

The chain is built from TRBV6-4 and TRBJ2-2; 15 positions match TRBD2. The CDR3 sequence is 18 residues long. J lost 3 bases, V lost 7 bases, and 9 bases had no gene match. CDR1 and CDR2 (germline): MRHNA, SNTAGT. The CDR3 region is CASKNGGLAGGDTGELFF. CDR3 DNA sequence: TGTGCCAGCAAAAACGGGGGACTAGCGGGGGGCGACACCGGGGAGCTGTTTTTT.

This chain connects TRBV28 to TRBJ2-5, with a weak D call TRBD2 (6 bases). V lost 4 bases and J 5 bases, leaving 14 bases between the germline ends. CDR1 and CDR2 (germline): MDHEN, SYDVKM. This CDR3 spans 14 amino acids. CDR3 amino acids: CASSWGVRGETQYF. The CDR3 bases are TGTGCCAGCAGTTGGGGGGTACGAGGGGAGACCCAGTACTTC. Based on the CDR3 plus reference TRBV28 and TRBJ2-5, the full variable domain is DVKVTQSSRYLVKRTGEKVFLECVQDMDHENMFWYRQDPGLGLRLIYFSYDVKMKEKGDIPEGYSVSREKKERFSLILESASTNQTSMYLCASSWGVRGETQYFGPGTRLLVL.

The rearrangement joins TRBV19 to TRBJ1-1; D may be TRBD1 (6 bases). This CDR3 region has 15 residues. Germline V gene lookup returns CDR1 LNHDA and CDR2 SQIVND (reference sequence). V was trimmed by 4 bases and J by 4 bases, leaving 16 bases between them. CDR3 DNA sequence: TGTGCCAGTAGTAACAGGGATGGGATTGGCACTGAAGCTTTCTTT. Protein: CASSNRDGIGTEAFF.

This rearrangement joins TRBV5-1 to TRBJ2-1, with 8 bases matching TRBD1. Germline V gene data show CDR1 as SGHRS and CDR2 as YFSETQ. Unmatched junction bases numbered 7, after V lost 4 bases and J lost 7 bases. CDR3 length equals 14 residues. CDR3 in DNA: TGCGCCAGCAGCAACGAGGACAGGGTAAATGAGCAGTTCTTC. The encoded protein is CASSNEDRVNEQFF.